These 3 T cell receptor beta chains were sequenced from one sample in a study of cytomegalovirus exposure and HLA in healthy donors. Use of 60 Vbeta and 13 Jbeta primers characterized the PCR. Clones were read by immunoSEQ multiplex PCR, and TCRdb kept only the in-frame ones, dropping some. The table has more than 110,000 clones, 70% to 85% seen once. Material for sequencing was PBMCs. The receptor set was obtained from a man in his thirties or forties in good health and CMV-seropositive.

This clone was detected only once. The chain couples TRBV19 to TRBJ2-5; 13 positions match TRBD2. CDR3 length: 17 amino acids. Germline assignment: CDR1 LNHDA and CDR2 SQIVND (reference sequence). The trim removed 3 bases at V and 0 bases at J, leaving 4 bases unmatched. CDR3 loop: CASSIGTSGKYQETQYF. The CDR3 bases are TGTGCCAGTAGTATCGGGACTAGCGGGAAGTACCAAGAGACCCAGTACTTC.

The J gene is TRBJ2-3, the V gene TRBV10-1, with TRBD2 as a possible D gene (5 bases). With 6 bases removed from V and 2 bases from J, the gap between germline ends came to 18 bases. Per germline, CDR1 WNHNN and CDR2 SYGVQD (reference sequence). The CDR3 totals 16 residues. CDR3 region: CASSDGIAPNTDTQYF. In nucleotides, the CDR3 is TGCGCCAGCAGCGACGGGATAGCGCCGAACACAGATACGCAGTATTTT.

This clone was seen only once. The chain recombines TRBV19 with TRBJ2-5; TRBD1 matches 9 bases. The CDR3 is 16 residues long. Germline V gives CDR1 LNHDA, CDR2 SQIVND (reference sequence). Germline trimming cut 4 bases from V and 5 bases from J; bases unmatched to any gene: 11. As DNA, the CDR3 is TGTGCCAGTAGTACCTTTGACAGGGGGTCGGGGGAGACCCAGTACTTC. Translation: CASSTFDRGSGETQYF.